Below, one TCR beta chain is given with its context. Its specificity is unknown. Around day 10 of culture, CD4+ T cells were separated out. The data are from a study of vaccination effects on CD4 cells after COVID-19. Only in-frame clones appear in the TCRdb table, and some are missing; sequencing was by immunoSEQ multiplex PCR. The table includes around 27,000 clones, 65% detected once. The V end was cut by 3 bases, the J end by 2 bases, with 8 bases between. This CDR3 region has 13 residues. Germline V gene sequence: CDR1 LNHDA, CDR2 SQIVND (reference sequence). Findings and limits, study-wide: Just 1 of 255 vaccine-induced clones in healthy recipients was cross-reactive.

This TCR was recovered from a human donor who received a COVID-19 vaccine. The sequenced sample was CD4+ T cells from PBMCs cultured without peptide, obtained before COVID-19 vaccination. The V and J genes are TRBV19 and TRBJ2-7; D is possibly TRBD1 (5 bases). Here the CDR3 DNA reads TGTGCCAGTAGTATCACAGGTCCCTACGAGCAGTACTTC. Residues: CASSITGPYEQYF. Based on the CDR3 plus reference TRBV19 and TRBJ2-7, the full variable domain is DGGITQSPKYLFRKEGQNVTLSCEQNLNHDAMYWYRQDPGQGLRLIYYSQIVNDFQKGDIAEGYSVSREKKESFPLTVTSAQKNPTAFYLCASSITGPYEQYFGPGTRLTVT.